This T cell receptor beta chain emerged from a study of cytomegalovirus exposure and HLA in healthy donors. Study-wide context: In a later analysis, the roughly 120 validation repertoires were reported to have used the same platform as the approximately 670 first-cohort repertoires. General study results and limits: Through in vitro validation, a few CMV-associated chains were shown to be specific for CMV antigens. TCR beta chains numbering 164 were designated cytomegalovirus-associated.

Clones were sequenced by immunoSEQ multiplex PCR, and TCRdb holds only the in-frame ones, with some missing. Of 200,000 to 250,000 clones listed, approximately 80% were seen once; the top ten hold roughly an eighth. CDR1 and CDR2 from the germline V gene are MNHEY and SVGAGI. The V and J ends lost 5 bases and 6 bases respectively, with 11 bases between them. This CDR3 region has 13 residues. In regard to this clone: Its target is not known.

V and J are TRBV6-5 and TRBJ2-1; the D gene is possibly TRBD2 (6 bases). This receptor was obtained from a woman aged 25 to 45 in good health and CMV-seropositive. Material for sequencing was PBMCs. The CDR3 protein is CASSVAGRNEQFF. The CDR3 DNA reads TGTGCCAGCAGTGTCGCGGGGCGCAATGAGCAGTTCTTC.